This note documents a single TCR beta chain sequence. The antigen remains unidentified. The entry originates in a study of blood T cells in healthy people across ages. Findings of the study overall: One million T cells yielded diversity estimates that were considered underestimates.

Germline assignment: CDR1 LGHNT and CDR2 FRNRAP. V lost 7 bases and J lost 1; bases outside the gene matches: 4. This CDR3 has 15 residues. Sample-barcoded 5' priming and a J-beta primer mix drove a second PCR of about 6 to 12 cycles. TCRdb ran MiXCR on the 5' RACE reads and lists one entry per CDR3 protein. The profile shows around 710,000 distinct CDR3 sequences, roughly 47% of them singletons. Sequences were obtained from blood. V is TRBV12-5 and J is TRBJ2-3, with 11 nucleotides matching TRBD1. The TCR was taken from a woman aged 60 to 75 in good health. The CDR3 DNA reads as TGTGCTAGTGCCGCGGACAGGGGGCGCACAGATACGCAGTATTTT. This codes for CASAADRGRTDTQYF.